The rows below give T cell receptor beta chains drawn from one sample of a study of blood T cells in healthy people across ages. TCRdb redid the calling of the 5' RACE reads with MiXCR, one entry per CDR3 protein. The sample carries about 670,000 distinct CDR3 sequences, approximately 40% recorded once. Sequencing used blood. Source of these receptors: a man at least 80 years old in good health. Each CDR3 is given with its conserved first and last residue. D genes are given only for firm matches. The listing skips clone size in some rows; elsewhere it reads once, few, many or a size class.

clone size: -; V gene: TRBV6-5; D gene: -; J gene: TRBJ2-7; CDR3 DNA: TGTGCCAGCAGTTACAGAGTCAGAAACTACGAGCAGTACTTC; CDR3 protein: CASSYRVRNYEQYF
clone size: -; V gene: TRBV7-2; D gene: -; J gene: TRBJ2-7; CDR3 DNA: TGTGCCAGCAGCTTACGGGGGCCGCGGGGCGAGCAGTACTTC; CDR3 protein: CASSLRGPRGEQYF
clone size: -; V gene: TRBV6-1; D gene: TRBD1; J gene: TRBJ2-6; CDR3 DNA: TGTGCCAGCGACTTGGGACAGGGTAATTCTGGGGCCAACGTCCTGACTTTC; CDR3 protein: CASDLGQGNSGANVLTF
clone size: -; V gene: TRBV6-2/TRBV6-3; D gene: -; J gene: TRBJ1-6; CDR3 DNA: TGTGCCAGCATCACACGCCCCGGGCTCTCGGATTCACCCCTCCACTTT; CDR3 protein: CASITRPGLSDSPLHF
clone size: -; V gene: TRBV3-1; D gene: -; J gene: TRBJ2-7; CDR3 DNA: TGTGCCAGCAGCCAAGCCCTAACCACCTACGAGCAGTACTTC; CDR3 protein: CASSQALTTYEQYF
clone size: many; V gene: TRBV12-5; D gene: -; J gene: TRBJ2-7; CDR3 DNA: TGTGCTAGTGGTTTGGGCACAGGGTTCGAGCAGTACTTC; CDR3 protein: CASGLGTGFEQYF
clone size: many; V gene: TRBV29-1; D gene: TRBD1; J gene: TRBJ1-4; CDR3 DNA: TGCAGCGTTGAAGACCCGGACAGGGGAACAGAAAAACTGTTTTTT; CDR3 protein: CSVEDPDRGTEKLFF
clone size: -; V gene: TRBV6-1; D gene: -; J gene: TRBJ1-1; CDR3 DNA: TGTGCCAGCAGGGACCTTAACATGAACACTGAAGCTTTCTTT; CDR3 protein: CASRDLNMNTEAFF
clone size: -; V gene: TRBV9; D gene: TRBD1; J gene: TRBJ1-1; CDR3 DNA: TGTGCCAGCAGCGTAGAAAATTCAGGGGGTATTGGCACTGAAGCTTTCTTT; CDR3 protein: CASSVENSGGIGTEAFF
clone size: -; V gene: TRBV9; D gene: TRBD2; J gene: TRBJ2-3; CDR3 DNA: TGTGCCAGCAGCGTGGGCGGGGGGTCCGATACGCAGTATTTT; CDR3 protein: CASSVGGGSDTQYF
clone size: few; V gene: TRBV29-1; D gene: TRBD2; J gene: TRBJ2-7; CDR3 DNA: TGCAGCGTGTGGACTAGCGGGCGTTCCTACAATGAGCAGTACTTC; CDR3 protein: CSVWTSGRSYNEQYF
clone size: few; V gene: TRBV12-5; D gene: TRBD2; J gene: TRBJ2-7; CDR3 DNA: TGTGCTAGTGGTTTGGTGCCTAGGGACTACAGGTCAGAGGAGCAGTACTTC; CDR3 protein: CASGLVPRDYRSEEQYF
clone size: few; V gene: TRBV6-6; D gene: TRBD2; J gene: TRBJ2-3; CDR3 DNA: TGTGCCAGCAGGAGTAGCGGGGGGGCCACAGATACGCAGTATTTT; CDR3 protein: CASRSSGGATDTQYF
clone size: -; V gene: TRBV20-1; D gene: -; J gene: TRBJ2-3; CDR3 DNA: TGCAGTGCTAGAGGGGACACAGATACGCAGTATTTT; CDR3 protein: CSARGDTDTQYF
clone size: -; V gene: TRBV27; D gene: -; J gene: TRBJ2-2; CDR3 DNA: TGTGCCTGCAGTGTGAGGGGGATGACCGGGGAGCTGTTTTTT; CDR3 protein: CACSVRGMTGELFF
clone size: -; V gene: TRBV11-2; D gene: TRBD1; J gene: TRBJ2-3; CDR3 DNA: TGTGCCAGCAGCTGGGGGGCTAGACAGGGGACCACAGATACGCAGTATTTT; CDR3 protein: CASSWGARQGTTDTQYF
clone size: -; V gene: TRBV4-3; D gene: -; J gene: TRBJ1-5; CDR3 DNA: TGCGCCAGCAGCCAAGATCGTCAGGACGGGAATCAGCCCCAGCATTTT; CDR3 protein: CASSQDRQDGNQPQHF
clone size: -; V gene: TRBV5-5; D gene: -; J gene: TRBJ2-3; CDR3 DNA: TGTGCCAGCAGCACCAGGGGGGCCCGGTCAGATACGCAGTATTTT; CDR3 protein: CASSTRGARSDTQYF
clone size: few; V gene: TRBV12-3/TRBV12-4; D gene: TRBD1; J gene: TRBJ2-6; CDR3 DNA: TGTGCCAGCAGTCCCAGACAGGGGGCGGGCGGGGCCAACGTCCTGACTTTC; CDR3 protein: CASSPRQGAGGANVLTF
clone size: -; V gene: TRBV4-1; D gene: TRBD1; J gene: TRBJ2-5; CDR3 DNA: TGCGCCAGCAGCCAAGGCCACGCCGGGACAGACGAAGAGACCCAGTACTTC; CDR3 protein: CASSQGHAGTDEETQYF
clone size: few; V gene: TRBV28; D gene: -; J gene: TRBJ2-4; CDR3 DNA: TGTGCCAGCAGTCCGCCTCTCTTAGGGTTGGGCATTCAGTACTTC; CDR3 protein: CASSPPLLGLGIQYF
clone size: -; V gene: TRBV2; D gene: TRBD1; J gene: TRBJ1-2; CDR3 DNA: TGTGCCAGCAGTGCGCAGGGGGCTGGTGGCTACACCTTC; CDR3 protein: CASSAQGAGGYTF
clone size: -; V gene: TRBV7-2; D gene: TRBD2; J gene: TRBJ2-4; CDR3 DNA: TGTGCCAGCAGCTTAGTATCAACGGGGGGTGAGAATGAGCAGTACTTC; CDR3 protein: CASSLVSTGGENEQYF
clone size: -; V gene: TRBV20-1; D gene: TRBD2; J gene: TRBJ2-7; CDR3 DNA: TGCAGTGCTGAGGGTCGCCTAGCGGGAGCCTACGAGCAGTACTTC; CDR3 protein: CSAEGRLAGAYEQYF
clone size: few; V gene: TRBV20-1; D gene: -; J gene: TRBJ2-7; CDR3 DNA: TGCAGTGCTAGAGACGAACAGAACTACGAGCAGTACTTC; CDR3 protein: CSARDEQNYEQYF
clone size: -; V gene: TRBV15; D gene: -; J gene: TRBJ1-5; CDR3 DNA: TGTGCCACCAGCAGAGATCGGGGGGGATATGGCAATCAGCCCCAGCATTTT; CDR3 protein: CATSRDRGGYGNQPQHF
clone size: -; V gene: TRBV5-1; D gene: TRBD2; J gene: TRBJ2-1; CDR3 DNA: TGCGCCAGCAACTTAGCGGGGGGGCTGAATGAGCAGTTCTTC; CDR3 protein: CASNLAGGLNEQFF
clone size: -; V gene: TRBV7-2; D gene: -; J gene: TRBJ1-1; CDR3 DNA: TGTGCCAGCAGCTTAGCGGGCCTAGAGAACACTGAAGCTTTCTTT; CDR3 protein: CASSLAGLENTEAFF
clone size: -; V gene: TRBV29-1; D gene: -; J gene: TRBJ1-1; CDR3 DNA: TGCAGCGTTGAAACAGGGCGGGACACTGAAGCTTTCTTT; CDR3 protein: CSVETGRDTEAFF
clone size: -; V gene: TRBV14; D gene: TRBD2; J gene: TRBJ2-3; CDR3 DNA: TGTGCCAGCAGCCAACTAGCGGGGCTCACAGATACGCAGTATTTT; CDR3 protein: CASSQLAGLTDTQYF
clone size: few; V gene: TRBV11-2; D gene: -; J gene: TRBJ2-1; CDR3 DNA: TGTGCCAGCAGCTTAGTCCTGTTTCCCCCAAACAATGAGCAGTTCTTC; CDR3 protein: CASSLVLFPPNNEQFF
clone size: few; V gene: TRBV7-2; D gene: TRBD2; J gene: TRBJ2-3; CDR3 DNA: TGTGCCAGCAGTTATCTTAGCGGGGGGTACCTAAATACGCAGTATTTT; CDR3 protein: CASSYLSGGYLNTQYF
clone size: -; V gene: TRBV15; D gene: TRBD1; J gene: TRBJ1-2; CDR3 DNA: TGTGCCACCAGCAGAGACATAGGGACAGGGAGTCCCCTCAACTATGGCTACACCTTC; CDR3 protein: CATSRDIGTGSPLNYGYTF
clone size: -; V gene: TRBV7-9; D gene: -; J gene: TRBJ1-6; CDR3 DNA: TGTGCCAGCAGCTTAGCCGGTCAGAGAAATTCACCCCTCCACTTT; CDR3 protein: CASSLAGQRNSPLHF
clone size: -; V gene: TRBV20-1; D gene: -; J gene: TRBJ2-1; CDR3 DNA: TGCAGTGCACCGTATGAGGGCGGGACCGAGCAGTTCTTC; CDR3 protein: CSAPYEGGTEQFF
clone size: many; V gene: TRBV29-1; D gene: -; J gene: TRBJ2-2; CDR3 DNA: TGCAGCGTAATCCCCGGGGGAAACACCGGGGAGCTGTTTTTT; CDR3 protein: CSVIPGGNTGELFF
clone size: -; V gene: TRBV7-9; D gene: TRBD1; J gene: TRBJ2-4; CDR3 DNA: TGTGCCAGCAGCCTAGGACAGGGAGAGGGAAACATTCAGTACTTC; CDR3 protein: CASSLGQGEGNIQYF
clone size: -; V gene: TRBV9; D gene: TRBD1; J gene: TRBJ1-4; CDR3 DNA: TGTGCCAGCAGCGTGACAGGGGGTAGTGAAAAACTGTTTTTT; CDR3 protein: CASSVTGGSEKLFF
clone size: few; V gene: TRBV10-3; D gene: -; J gene: TRBJ2-7; CDR3 DNA: TGTGCCACAACCCCCGGACACGAGCAGTACTTC; CDR3 protein: CATTPGHEQYF
clone size: -; V gene: TRBV7-8; D gene: TRBD2; J gene: TRBJ2-3; CDR3 DNA: TGTGCCAGCAGCTTAGACCAGCGGGGGGACTCCACAGATACGCAGTATTTT; CDR3 protein: CASSLDQRGDSTDTQYF
clone size: -; V gene: TRBV4-2; D gene: TRBD1; J gene: TRBJ2-3; CDR3 DNA: TGTGCCAGCAGCCAGGGACAGGACCGAAGCACAGATACGCAGTATTTT; CDR3 protein: CASSQGQDRSTDTQYF
clone size: -; V gene: TRBV24-1; D gene: -; J gene: TRBJ1-5; CDR3 DNA: TGTGCCACCAGTGAAGCACAGGGATCCGATCAGCCCCAGCATTTT; CDR3 protein: CATSEAQGSDQPQHF
clone size: -; V gene: TRBV29-1; D gene: TRBD1; J gene: TRBJ1-1; CDR3 DNA: TGCAGCGGGGGCAGGACAGGCGCTCCTGAAGCTTTCTTT; CDR3 protein: CSGGRTGAPEAFF
clone size: -; V gene: TRBV4-3; D gene: -; J gene: TRBJ2-7; CDR3 DNA: TGCGCCAGCAGCCAAGTTAGTACTGGCAACCACGAGCAGTACTTC; CDR3 protein: CASSQVSTGNHEQYF
clone size: -; V gene: TRBV20-1; D gene: -; J gene: TRBJ1-2; CDR3 DNA: TGCAGTGCTAGAGATTCAAGGGGGGAAGGCTATGGCTACACCTTC; CDR3 protein: CSARDSRGEGYGYTF
clone size: few; V gene: TRBV2; D gene: -; J gene: TRBJ2-7; CDR3 DNA: TGTGCCAGCAGTGACTTCGGATACGAGCAGTACTTC; CDR3 protein: CASSDFGYEQYF
clone size: few; V gene: TRBV7-2; D gene: TRBD2; J gene: TRBJ2-3; CDR3 DNA: TGTGCCAGCAGCCCCCCGGGACTAGCGGGAGGTTACACAGATACGCAGTATTTT; CDR3 protein: CASSPPGLAGGYTDTQYF
clone size: few; V gene: TRBV6-6; D gene: TRBD2; J gene: TRBJ2-4; CDR3 DNA: TGTGCCAGCAGCCGTGGAGCGGGAGGGGTAGCCAAAAACATTCAGTACTTC; CDR3 protein: CASSRGAGGVAKNIQYF
clone size: -; V gene: TRBV20-1; D gene: TRBD2; J gene: TRBJ2-7; CDR3 DNA: TGCAGTGCGGGGGGGAGAGAGGTCGGCGAGCAGTACTTC; CDR3 protein: CSAGGREVGEQYF
clone size: -; V gene: TRBV7-9; D gene: -; J gene: TRBJ1-2; CDR3 DNA: TGTGCCAGCAGCTTTGAGAAAGGCTACACCTTC; CDR3 protein: CASSFEKGYTF
clone size: -; V gene: TRBV28; D gene: TRBD1; J gene: TRBJ2-5; CDR3 DNA: TGTGCCAGCAGGAGACAGGGTGAGAAGACCCAGTACTTC; CDR3 protein: CASRRQGEKTQYF
clone size: -; V gene: TRBV28; D gene: TRBD1; J gene: TRBJ2-1; CDR3 DNA: TGTGCCAGCATGGGGGCAGGGGGTTTGAATGAGCAGTTCTTC; CDR3 protein: CASMGAGGLNEQFF
clone size: few; V gene: TRBV14; D gene: TRBD1; J gene: TRBJ2-4; CDR3 DNA: TGTGCCAGCAGCCAGACCGGGACAGGGGGATCCAAAAACATTCAGTACTTC; CDR3 protein: CASSQTGTGGSKNIQYF
clone size: many; V gene: TRBV12-3/TRBV12-4; D gene: TRBD1; J gene: TRBJ1-2; CDR3 DNA: TGTGCCAGCAGTAGACAGGGGTATGGCTACACCTTC; CDR3 protein: CASSRQGYGYTF